The 21 T cell receptor beta chains in this list originate from one sample, sequenced in a study of sequential checkpoint blockade in melanoma (dated by TCRdb to about 2019). The library relied on the immunoSEQ multiplex PCR assay. Sourced from immuneACCESS, this table was stored by TCRdb with only in-frame sequences that have V and J called. A share of the clones is absent; for the studies checked, an unresolved V gene accounts for under half, and the remainder has no known explanation. The sample data list more than 9,000 clones, and 75% of these were observed just once. The ten largest clonotypes hold 9% to 14% of the sample. Per the publication, the treatment or condition label means: randomized to nivolumab then ipilimumab (arm A) or the reverse (arm B). Sequences were derived from CD8+ T cells sorted from blood (inferred from file names), sampled from a patient given nivolumab and ipilimumab in sequence. The receptors here all came from a human donor with melanoma.

The rearrangement links TRBV9 to TRBJ1-3; a weak D match, TRBD1 (6 bases). V shed 0 bases and J shed 4 bases, with 11 bases lying between them. Germline loops: CDR1 SGDLS, CDR2 YYNGEE. This CDR3 is built from 15 residues. CDR3: CASSVVAGEGNTIYF. DNA of the CDR3: TGTGCCAGCAGCGTAGTGGCAGGGGAAGGAAACACCATATATTTT.

The chain is built from TRBV9 and TRBJ2-6; TRBD1 aligns across 7 bases. Germline trimming cut 2 bases from V and 4 bases from J; bases unmatched to any gene: 3. The CDR3 is 15 residues long. CDR1 is SGDLS and CDR2 is YYNGEE in the germline V gene. DNA of the CDR3: TGTGCCAGCAGCGTTACAGGGGAAGGGGCCAACGTCCTGACTTTC. This sequence encodes CASSVTGEGANVLTF.

The chain employs TRBV5-6 and TRBJ2-7; 7 nucleotides align to TRBD2. CDR1 and CDR2 (germline): SGHDT, YYEEEE. The J segment lost 2 bases and the V segment lost 0 bases, leaving 8 bases of the junction unmatched. CDR3 length: 16 amino acids. Here the CDR3 reads CASSLEGSSGAYEQYF. CDR3 nucleotides: TGTGCCAGCAGCTTGGAAGGATCGAGCGGGGCCTACGAGCAGTACTTC.

The chain combines TRBV28 with TRBJ2-7; unclear D gene. The CDR3 contains 11 residues. The V gene lost 5 bases and the J gene lost 3 bases, with 5 bases spanning the gap. CDR1 and CDR2 from the germline V gene are MDHEN and SYDVKM. The CDR3 region is CASSHNYEQYF. CDR3 nucleotides: TGTGCCAGCAGTCACAACTACGAGCAGTACTTC.

In DNA form, the CDR3 reads TGTGCCAGCAGGCCGGCGACGGGAACAGATACGCAGTATTTT. This encodes CASRPATGTDTQYF. This sequence joins TRBV11-2 and TRBJ2-3, with a tentative D call TRBD2 (5 bases). With 6 bases removed from V and 3 bases from J, the gap between germline ends came to 13 bases. This CDR3 contains 14 residues. Germline V gives CDR1 SGHAT, CDR2 FQNNGV.

The chain carries TRBV13 and TRBJ2-7; 9 bases line up with TRBD1. After removal of 3 bases from V and 2 bases from J, the junction contained 8 bases not matched to a gene. Germline CDR1 reads PRHDT; CDR2 reads FYEKMQ (reference sequence). This CDR3 has 16 residues. The chain's CDR3 is CASSFADRGPPYEQYF. CDR3 coding DNA: TGTGCCAGCAGCTTCGCGGACAGGGGACCCCCCTACGAGCAGTACTTC.

CDR3 protein: CASSYSGHHYEQYF. Here the CDR3 DNA reads TGTGCCAGCAGTTACTCGGGGCATCACTACGAGCAGTACTTC. V and J are TRBV6-5 and TRBJ2-7; tentatively, D is TRBD1 (5 bases). The CDR3 spans 14 residues. Germline CDR1 MNHEY, CDR2 SVGAGI. Trimming pared 0 bases from V and 3 bases from J, leaving 9 bases between.

This clone appeared once. V and J are TRBV11-2 and TRBJ2-2; D gene uncertain. The germline V gene encodes CDR1 SGHAT and CDR2 FQNNGV. V lost 5 bases to trimming and J lost 6 bases, with 10 bases between them. The CDR3 spans 13 residues. In DNA, the CDR3 is TGTGCCAGCAGCCCGTTAGTCTCCGGGGAGCTGTTTTTT. It specifies CASSPLVSGELFF.

The chain uses TRBV11-2 and TRBJ2-7; 10 bases align to TRBD2. Trimming at V came to 0 bases and at J to 4 bases, leaving 9 bases not matched to a gene. From germline, CDR1 is SGHAT and CDR2 FQNNGV. This CDR3 spans 17 amino acids. CDR3 sequence (DNA): TGTGCCAGCAGCTTAGATTGGTCTAGCGGGAGTATATACGAGCAGTACTTC. Translated, it gives CASSLDWSSGSIYEQYF.

This chain links TRBV30 with TRBJ2-7, with a weak D call TRBD1 (6 bases). Germline V lookup: CDR1 GTSNPN, CDR2 SVGIG (reference sequence). Trimming cost V 4 bases and J 2 bases, with 15 bases left between them. This CDR3 region has 14 residues. The CDR3 DNA sequence: TGTGCCTGGACCCAGATGGACAGTGCCTACGAGCAGTACTTC. Translated, it gives CAWTQMDSAYEQYF.

V gene TRBV5-1 combines with J gene TRBJ2-1, with 8 bases aligning to TRBD2. V lost 1 base, J lost 0 bases, and 3 bases stayed unmatched. From germline, CDR1 is SGHRS and CDR2 YFSETQ. The CDR3 totals 16 residues. The CDR3 nucleotides are TGCGCCAGCAGCTTGCGGCTAGCGGGCTCCTACAATGAGCAGTTCTTC. Protein sequence: CASSLRLAGSYNEQFF.

The chain carries TRBV28 and TRBJ2-7, with D perhaps matching TRBD1 (6 bases). The CDR3 contains 17 residues. The V gene's germline CDR1 is MDHEN and CDR2 SYDVKM. Trimming cost V 3 bases and J 0 bases, with 18 bases left between them. The chain's CDR3 is CASSFPLEGTNSYEQYF. The CDR3 bases are TGTGCCAGCAGTTTTCCCCTTGAAGGGACAAACTCCTACGAGCAGTACTTC.

This clone turned up a few times. The rearrangement joins TRBV7-8 to TRBJ2-7; 10 nucleotides align to TRBD1. The germline gives CDR1 SGHVS, CDR2 FQNEAQ. Losses at the gene ends were 5 bases for V and 2 bases for J; bases not matched to a gene: 6. The CDR3 spans 15 residues. CDR3 coding DNA: TGTGCCAGCAGCCACCCGGGACAGGGGACCTACGAGCAGTACTTC. This sequence encodes CASSHPGQGTYEQYF.

The chain joins TRBV4-1 to TRBJ2-7, with D unresolved. There are 14 residues in the CDR3. Germline CDR1 reads MGHRA; CDR2 reads YSYEKL. With 4 bases removed from V and 2 bases from J, the gap between germline ends came to 12 bases. CDR3 amino acids: CASSPDQNTYEQYF. The CDR3 DNA reads TGCGCCAGCAGCCCTGATCAAAACACCTACGAGCAGTACTTC.

The J gene is TRBJ2-7, the V gene TRBV6-5, with a tentative D call TRBD1 (6 bases). This CDR3 contains 16 residues. The germline CDR1 and CDR2 sequences are MNHEY and SVGAGI. The V and J ends lost 0 bases and 4 bases respectively, with 16 bases between them. CDR3 sequence (DNA): TGTGCCAGCAGTTACTCGGTAGGACAGAAGATTTACGAGCAGTACTTC. This sequence encodes CASSYSVGQKIYEQYF.

The V gene is TRBV7-9, the J gene TRBJ2-7, with 11 bases matching TRBD2. The CDR3 length is 15 residues. V shed 5 bases, J shed 2 bases, and the junction held 5 bases outside the gene matches. Per germline, CDR1 SEHNR and CDR2 FQNEAQ (reference sequence). The CDR3 spells CASSTSGSSTYEQYF. CDR3 sequence (DNA): TGTGCCAGCAGCACTAGCGGGAGCTCGACCTACGAGCAGTACTTC.

The V call is TRBV4-3, the J call TRBJ2-1; D perhaps matches TRBD1 (6 bases). V was pared by 0 bases and J by 4 bases, with 10 bases between. The CDR3 runs to 15 residues. Germline V gives CDR1 LGHNA, CDR2 YSLEER. CDR3 DNA: TGCGCCAGCAGCCAAGAACAGGGCATGTACAATGAGCAGTTCTTC. This gives the protein CASSQEQGMYNEQFF.

V gene TRBV5-6 combines with J gene TRBJ2-4, with 8 positions matching TRBD2. Germline V gene lookup returns CDR1 SGHDT and CDR2 YYEEEE. Trimming took 4 bases from V and 16 from J; bases not matched to a gene: 10. CDR3 length: 12 amino acids. Here the CDR3 reads CASSLEEAGEYF. The CDR3 DNA reads TGTGCCAGCAGCCTGGAGGAAGCGGGAGAATACTTC. Full variable domain (remainder filled in from reference TRBV5-6 and TRBJ2-4): DAGVTQSPTHLIKTRGQQVTLRCSPKSGHDTVSWYQQALGQGPQFIFQYYEEEERQRGNFPDRFSGHQFPNYSSELNVNALLLGDSALYLCASSLEEAGEYFGAGTRLSVL.

The CDR3 bases are TGTGCCAGCAGCTTATTATCACCGGAGGGCGGAGAGGTGGGGACTAGCACAGATACGCAGTATTTT. Translated: CASSLLSPEGGEVGTSTDTQYF. This chain links TRBV13 with TRBJ2-3; possibly TRBD2 for D (6 bases). V was cut by 2 bases and J by 0 bases, with 30 bases left in between. The germline V gene has CDR1 PRHDT and CDR2 FYEKMQ (reference sequence). This CDR3 comprises 22 residues.

The chain recombines TRBV7-8 with TRBJ1-1; no clear D gene. V dropped 3 bases and J dropped 4 bases, with 9 bases sitting between them. The CDR3 covers 13 residues. CDR1 SGHVS and CDR2 FQNEAQ come from the germline V gene. The CDR3 loop is CASSFWEGTEAFF. CDR3 in DNA: TGTGCCAGCAGCTTTTGGGAGGGCACTGAAGCTTTCTTT.

This chain uses TRBV19 with TRBJ2-7; 11 nucleotides agree with TRBD2. Germline V gene sequence: CDR1 LNHDA, CDR2 SQIVND (reference sequence). The J segment lost 4 bases and the V segment lost 4 bases, leaving 3 bases of the junction unmatched. This CDR3 region has 14 residues. CDR3 nucleotide sequence: TGTGCCAGTAGTACTAGCGGGAGGATTTACGAGCAGTACTTC. Translation gives CASSTSGRIYEQYF.